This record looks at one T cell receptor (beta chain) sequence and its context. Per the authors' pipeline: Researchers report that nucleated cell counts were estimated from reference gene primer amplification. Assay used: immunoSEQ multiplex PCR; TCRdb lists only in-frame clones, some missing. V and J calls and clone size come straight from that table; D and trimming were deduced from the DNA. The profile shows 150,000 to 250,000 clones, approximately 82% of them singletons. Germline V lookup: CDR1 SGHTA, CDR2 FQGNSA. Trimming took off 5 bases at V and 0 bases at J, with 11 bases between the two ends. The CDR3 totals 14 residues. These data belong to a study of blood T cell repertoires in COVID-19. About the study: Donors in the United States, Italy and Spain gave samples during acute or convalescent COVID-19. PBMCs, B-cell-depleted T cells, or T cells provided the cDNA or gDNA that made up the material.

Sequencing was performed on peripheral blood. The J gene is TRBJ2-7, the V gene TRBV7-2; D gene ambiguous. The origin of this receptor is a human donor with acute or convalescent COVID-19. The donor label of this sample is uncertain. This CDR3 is CASSPARSSYEQYF. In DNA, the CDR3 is TGTGCCAGCAGCCCCGCAAGGAGCTCCTACGAGCAGTACTTC. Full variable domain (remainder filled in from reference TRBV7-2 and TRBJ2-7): GAGVSQSPSNKVTEKGKDVELRCDPISGHTALYWYRQSLGQGLEFLIYFQGNSAPDKSGLPSDRFSAERTGGSVSTLTIQRTQQEDSAVYLCASSPARSSYEQYFGPGTRLTVT.